The 23 T cell receptor beta chains below all came from one sample that was sequenced in a study of cytomegalovirus exposure and HLA in healthy donors. With 60 Vbeta and 13 Jbeta primers, the PCR was carried out. Generated by immunoSEQ multiplex PCR, the TCRdb table keeps only in-frame clones and is missing some. The repertoire has approximately 97,000 clones, 63% of them found once; the top ten carry approximately 4.3%. The specimen sequenced was PBMCs. The receptors were gathered from a human donor in good health.

The chain has TRBV30 and TRBJ2-1; no clear D gene. With 4 bases removed from V and 3 bases from J, the gap between germline ends came to 13 bases. Germline lookup yields CDR1 GTSNPN and CDR2 SVGIG (reference sequence). This CDR3 spans 14 amino acids. The CDR3: CAWMTSGFYNEQFF. CDR3 bases: TGTGCCTGGATGACGTCGGGTTTCTACAATGAGCAGTTCTTC.

The chain is built from TRBV5-4 and TRBJ2-7, with a weak D call TRBD2 (5 bases). The V gene lost 4 bases and the J gene lost 3 bases, with 14 bases spanning the gap. This CDR3 spans 14 amino acids. Per the germline V gene, CDR1 is SGHNT and CDR2 is YYREEE (reference sequence). Here the CDR3 DNA reads TGTGCCAGCAGCCACGCGGGCGTCGACTACGAGCAGTACTTC. This sequence encodes CASSHAGVDYEQYF.

The sample holds one count of this clone. The chain has TRBV5-4 and TRBJ2-1; D ambiguous. The CDR3 contains 15 residues. Trimming took off 0 bases at V and 0 bases at J, with 7 bases between the two ends. CDR1 is SGHNT and CDR2 is YYREEE in the germline V gene (reference sequence). CDR3 DNA sequence: TGTGCCAGCAGCTTGGGAGTAAGCTCCTACAATGAGCAGTTCTTC. It is translated as CASSLGVSSYNEQFF.

This chain uses TRBV5-1 with TRBJ2-3; 11 bases align to TRBD1. The CDR3 consists of 16 residues. The germline V gene encodes CDR1 SGHRS and CDR2 YFSETQ. The trim removed 4 bases at V and 4 bases at J, leaving 8 bases unmatched. Here the CDR3 reads CASSKNPGQGADTQYF. The DNA for the CDR3 is TGCGCCAGCAGCAAAAACCCGGGACAGGGGGCAGATACGCAGTATTTT.

V is TRBV15 and J is TRBJ1-1; D remains ambiguous. V was trimmed by 0 bases and J by 1 base, leaving 18 bases between them. CDR3 length: 18 amino acids. The germline gives CDR1 LNHNV, CDR2 YYDKDF (reference sequence). DNA for the CDR3: TGTGCCACCAGCAGAGATCGTGAATCGGGTGGGTGGAACACTGAAGCTTTCTTT. It yields the protein CATSRDRESGGWNTEAFF.

This clone was seen a single time. The V and J genes are TRBV10-2 and TRBJ2-7; 8 positions match TRBD2. V lost 7 bases, J lost 3 bases, and 5 bases stayed unmatched. This CDR3 contains 13 residues. In germline, CDR1 is WSHSY, CDR2 SAAADI. CDR3 DNA: TGCGCCAGCACTTTAGCGGGGAACTACGAGCAGTACTTC. Its translation: CASTLAGNYEQYF.

The table lists this clone with a few counts. V usage is TRBV2 and J usage is TRBJ1-5; D is uncertain. The CDR3 consists of 14 residues. Per germline, CDR1 SNHLY and CDR2 FYNNEI. V was cut by 6 bases and J by 0 bases, with 9 bases left in between. The CDR3 protein is CASRTEYSNQPQHF. CDR3 bases: TGTGCCAGCAGAACAGAGTATAGCAATCAGCCCCAGCATTTT.

This chain connects TRBV19 to TRBJ2-1; 8 nucleotides line up with TRBD2. Per germline, CDR1 LNHDA and CDR2 SQIVND (reference sequence). J was trimmed by 4 bases and V by 7 bases; bases with no gene match: 6. CDR3 length: 14 amino acids. The CDR3 nucleotides read TGTGCCAGTAACGATCTAGCGGGTTACAATGAGCAGTTCTTC. It codes for CASNDLAGYNEQFF.

This clone came up a few times. The rearrangement links TRBV2 to TRBJ2-5; 8 positions agree with TRBD2. This CDR3 contains 15 residues. Germline V gives CDR1 SNHLY, CDR2 FYNNEI. With 2 bases clipped from V and 5 bases from J, the junction kept 7 bases outside the gene matches. The CDR3 is CASSEIGRADETQYF. In DNA form, the CDR3 reads TGTGCCAGCAGTGAAATCGGGAGGGCCGATGAGACCCAGTACTTC.

The chain joins TRBV11-2 to TRBJ2-3, with a possible D match to TRBD2 (6 bases). Germline-derived CDR1 and CDR2 are SGHAT and FQNNGV. The CDR3 consists of 13 residues. Between the trimmed V and J ends, which lost 5 bases and 5 bases, there was a span of 11 bases. CDR3 residues: CASSERRGDTQYF. As DNA, the CDR3 is TGTGCCAGCAGCGAGCGGAGGGGAGATACGCAGTATTTT.

This rearrangement joins TRBV6-1 to TRBJ2-7, with D unclear. CDR3 length: 13 residues. The V gene lost 1 base and the J gene lost 3 bases, with 7 bases spanning the gap. Germline V gives CDR1 MNHNS, CDR2 SASEGT. The CDR3 DNA reads TGTGCCAGCAGTGAAGGACTCCTCTACGAGCAGTACTTC. Encoded protein: CASSEGLLYEQYF.

This chain uses TRBV2 with TRBJ2-7; TRBD2 agrees at 7 bases. Per germline, CDR1 SNHLY and CDR2 FYNNEI. V dropped 2 bases and J dropped 2; count of bases not matched to a gene: 6. This CDR3 has 15 amino acids. The CDR3 DNA follows: TGTGCCAGCAGTGAATTTGGGGGAGGGACCTACGAGCAGTACTTC. The encoded protein is CASSEFGGGTYEQYF.

This chain links TRBV6-5 with TRBJ2-7, with 8 bases aligning to TRBD2. The length of the CDR3 is 14 residues. The V gene's germline CDR1 is MNHEY and CDR2 SVGAGI. V lost 5 bases, J lost 4 bases, and 7 bases stayed unmatched. The CDR3 DNA follows: TGTGCCAGCAGTCTTAGCGGGACGGGGTACGAGCAGTACTTC. Protein product: CASSLSGTGYEQYF.

In DNA form, the CDR3 reads TGTGCCAGCAGCAGGGACAGGGTTCTTACAGATACGCAGTATTTT. Its protein is CASSRDRVLTDTQYF. The chain has TRBV7-8 and TRBJ2-3; 9 bases are shared with TRBD1. Germline V gene data show CDR1 as SGHVS and CDR2 as FQNEAQ. V lost 5 bases, J lost 3 bases, and 6 bases stayed unmatched. The CDR3 spans 15 residues.

The rearrangement links TRBV7-3 to TRBJ2-1, with 7 bases lining up with TRBD2. The CDR3 runs 17 residues. Unmatched junction bases numbered 8, after V lost 1 base and J lost 2 bases. Germline assignment: CDR1 SGHTA and CDR2 FQGTGA. The chain's CDR3 is CASSLRAGDPAYNEQFF. For the CDR3, the DNA is TGTGCCAGCAGCTTAAGGGCGGGAGATCCCGCCTACAATGAGCAGTTCTTC.

The chain couples TRBV6-5 to TRBJ2-1, with D maybe TRBD1 (5 bases). The germline CDR1 and CDR2 sequences are MNHEY and SVGAGI. Trimming removed 2 bases from V and 8 bases from J, with 16 bases in between. The CDR3 totals 15 residues. CDR3 in amino acids: CASSYVAGIRDEQFF. The CDR3 region has the DNA TGTGCCAGCAGTTACGTGGCAGGGATTCGGGATGAGCAGTTCTTC.

This clone came up a few times. The chain recombines TRBV28 with TRBJ1-3; D not resolved. Trimming removed 6 bases at V and 0 bases at J, with 15 bases between. This CDR3 contains 16 residues. Germline assignment: CDR1 MDHEN and CDR2 SYDVKM. The CDR3 DNA sequence: TGTGCCAGCAGCCTAGAGGGCGTGTCCTCTGGAAACACCATATATTTT. Amino acids: CASSLEGVSSGNTIYF.

The CDR3 loop reads CASSLSRIQGSLYEQYF. DNA of the CDR3: TGTGCCAGCAGTTTGTCCCGTATCCAGGGGTCCCTCTACGAGCAGTACTTC. This sequence joins TRBV28 and TRBJ2-7; D may be TRBD1 (6 bases). Germline assignment: CDR1 MDHEN and CDR2 SYDVKM. This CDR3 has 17 residues. V was clipped by 3 bases and J by 3 bases, with 21 bases between them.

This chain joins TRBV19 and TRBJ2-3; TRBD2 might be the D (5 bases). The CDR3 has 15 residues. V was cut by 2 bases and J by 0 bases, with 9 bases left in between. Per germline, CDR1 LNHDA and CDR2 SQIVND (reference sequence). Written as DNA, the CDR3 is TGTGCCAGTAGTATACGGGGTTTGAGCACAGATACGCAGTATTTT. Protein product: CASSIRGLSTDTQYF.

The V and J genes are TRBV11-2 and TRBJ2-5; TRBD2 might be the D (6 bases). There are 14 residues in the CDR3. In germline, CDR1 is SGHAT, CDR2 FQNNGV. The V and J ends lost 2 bases and 5 bases respectively, with 12 bases between them. This CDR3 is CASSLRAGRETQYF. In DNA, the CDR3 is TGTGCCAGCAGCTTAAGGGCAGGGAGGGAGACCCAGTACTTC.

The rearrangement links TRBV30 to TRBJ1-3; the D gene is possibly TRBD1 (5 bases). Germline CDR1 is GTSNPN and CDR2 is SVGIG (reference sequence). CDR3 length equals 15 residues. V was cut by 2 bases and J by 0 bases, with 11 bases left in between. The CDR3 sequence: CAWSNPTDSGNTIYF. The DNA for the CDR3 is TGTGCCTGGAGTAACCCGACAGACTCTGGAAACACCATATATTTT.

The V call is TRBV29-1, the J call TRBJ2-1; no clear D gene. CDR3 length: 13 residues. Trimming removed 8 bases at V and 0 bases at J, with 11 bases between. Germline-derived CDR1 and CDR2 are SQVTM and ANQGSEA. The CDR3 nucleotides are TGCAGCAGCGCCGAAAGCTCCTACAATGAGCAGTTCTTC. It encodes CSSAESSYNEQFF.

This clone has a handful of counts. The CDR3 bases are TGTGCCAGCAGTTATGCGGGCCGCGAGCAGTACTTC. It specifies CASSYAGREQYF. The chain combines TRBV27 with TRBJ2-7; weak D call: TRBD2 (5 bases). Germline V gives CDR1 MNHEY, CDR2 SMNVEV (reference sequence). Trimming took 4 bases from V and 6 from J, leaving 10 bases between them. The CDR3 is 12 amino acids.